Listed below are T cell receptor beta chains from one sample, sequenced in a study of T cell changes during pregnancy in multiple sclerosis. This table comes from immunoSEQ multiplex PCR, and its TCRdb copy is limited to in-frame clones, with some not included. Of about 59,000 clones listed, about 90% were seen once; the top ten hold less than 3.5%. This specimen was peripheral blood, taken in the third trimester of pregnancy. These receptors originate from a female donor in good health, enrolled as a control in a pregnancy study. Both conserved end residues are trimmed from each CDR3. The D gene is left open where the match is weak.

TRBV6-1,TRBJ2-7,TRBD1,12,ASSASTGGYEQY
TRBV19,TRBJ1-2,TRBD1,15,ASSPNGQGANLYGYT
TRBV6-5,TRBJ1-3,TRBD1,13,ASTRRDSTGNTIY
TRBV6-4,TRBJ2-1,TRBD1,12,ASSDSLQGNEQF
TRBV5-4,TRBJ2-7,NA,8,ASSRYEQY
TRBV11-1,TRBJ2-7,NA,10,ASSLARDEQY
TRBV13,TRBJ2-2,TRBD1,13,ASSFRDRDTGELF
TRBV29-1,TRBJ2-5,NA,11,SAEQGQRRAQY
TRBV5-1,TRBJ1-2,TRBD1,12,ASSVTGTEREKT
TRBV11-2,TRBJ2-7,TRBD1,13,ASSSRTGSSYEQY
TRBV5-1,TRBJ2-7,TRBD1,13,ASSLVGTGSYEQY
TRBV4-2,TRBJ1-1,NA,11,ASSRGTDPPAF
TRBV28,TRBJ1-6,TRBD1,13,ASSIRTGGNSPLH
TRBV7-2,TRBJ2-7,NA,15,ASSLEVLGGITYEQY
TRBV9,TRBJ2-4,TRBD2,14,ASSVLSSGSQNIQY
TRBV7-3,TRBJ2-1,NA,13,ASSSYRAPSNEQF
TRBV4-2,TRBJ2-7,NA,12,ASSQDRLAREQY
TRBV10-3,TRBJ1-4,NA,13,AITPGLTTNEKLF
TRBV12-5,TRBJ1-4,NA,11,ASGRGANEKLF
TRBV7-8,TRBJ1-1,TRBD1,13,ASSRHGQVFTEAF
TRBV4-3,TRBJ2-7,TRBD2,13,ASSQEGLAGSEQY
TRBV5-1,TRBJ2-7,TRBD1,11,ASSEGQVYEQY
TRBV7-9,TRBJ2-2,TRBD2,16,ASSSPTSGGARTGELF
TRBV5-1,TRBJ2-1,NA,13,ASSLPRRGYNEQF
TRBV7-9,TRBJ1-2,NA,12,ASSLNRAYYGYT
TRBV18,TRBJ1-1,TRBD1,15,ASSPPETGGENTEAF
TRBV30,TRBJ1-1,NA,12,AWSGTPRTNEAF
TRBV7-9,TRBJ1-3,NA,17,ASSLADSRYANLGNTIY
TRBV29-1,TRBJ2-3,TRBD2,16,SVVPLVGLAGGPDTQY
TRBV5-1,TRBJ1-1,NA,12,ASSLIAENTEAF
TRBV12-5,TRBJ1-1,NA,15,ASGPPRGGVRNTEAF
TRBV27,TRBJ2-7,NA,13,ASSLQTGASYEQY
TRBV10-3,TRBJ2-1,NA,9,ATQGYNEQF
TRBV6-1,TRBJ2-3,TRBD2,16,ASSEEIGTSGGTDTQY
TRBV29-1,TRBJ2-5,TRBD2,9,SVEDSGSPH
TRBV10-3,TRBJ2-7,TRBD2,13,AISGGPGLVYEQY
TRBV5-1,TRBJ2-5,TRBD2,15,ASSFGLAGAPGETQY
TRBV4-2,TRBJ2-4,NA,15,ASSQELSGQDLNIQY
TRBV28,TRBJ1-4,NA,12,ASRRRVLDEKLF
TRBV2,TRBJ1-6,TRBD1,11,ASSEYRGSPLH
TRBV5-6,TRBJ2-7,TRBD2,12,ASSRTRFFHEQY
TRBV19,TRBJ2-1,TRBD2,10,ASSIGAGVQF
TRBV15,TRBJ2-1,NA,13,ATSPSGRVYNEQF
TRBV9,TRBJ1-5,NA,11,ASSESGSQPQH
TRBV9,TRBJ2-5,NA,12,ASSVAGTQETQY
TRBV19,TRBJ1-1,NA,13,ASSFIRDADTEAF
TRBV9,TRBJ1-5,TRBD1,12,ASSVGQGGQPQH
TRBV5-1,TRBJ2-5,NA,15,ASSFPPGVTSGETQY
TRBV2,TRBJ1-2,NA,14,ASSEAGGAEFVGYT
TRBV4-3,TRBJ1-6,NA,12,ASSQDRGNSPLH
TRBV15,TRBJ2-3,TRBD2,17,ATSRDPLQSGGRTDTQY
TRBV5-6,TRBJ2-1,TRBD2,14,ASRPYLAGGGNEQF
TRBV14,TRBJ2-3,TRBD1,17,ASTKTSNGQGAPPDTQY
TRBV7-2,TRBJ2-7,TRBD2,14,ASSPGGLAVFYEQY